A selection of T cell receptor beta chains follows, all from one sample in a study of cytomegalovirus exposure and HLA in healthy donors. Sequenced by immunoSEQ multiplex PCR; TCRdb stores in-frame clones only, minus some. The repertoire holds 150,000 to 200,000 clones, roughly 72% seen once, with about 7% in the top ten. Material: PBMCs. The origin of the receptors is a man aged 35 to 55 in good health and CMV-seropositive. Each CDR3 is given with its conserved first and last residue. Each record gives: CDR3 length, clone size, V gene, J gene, CDR3 protein. The listing skips clone size in some rows; elsewhere it reads once, few, many or a size class.

13,-,TRBV7-6,TRBJ2-7,CASSPLSRYEQYF
16,-,TRBV6-6,TRBJ2-5,CASSYRIPGTGSRQYF
16,-,TRBV6-6,TRBJ1-6,CASRTTGFSYNSPLHF
16,few,TRBV4-2,TRBJ2-7,CASSQVGGGASYEQYF
15,-,TRBV15,TRBJ2-7,CATSPQRGGSEEQYF
16,few,TRBV6-5,TRBJ2-3,CASSYRGWGGTDTQYF
17,-,TRBV27,TRBJ1-5,CASSAWVGQPSNQPQHF
13,-,TRBV27,TRBJ1-1,CASSLTVNTEAFF
16,few,TRBV5-8,TRBJ2-5,CASSFLPPAREETQYF
14,-,TRBV6-4,TRBJ1-6,CASSEQAYNSPLHF
11,-,TRBV10-2,TRBJ1-1,CASSESEVAFF
17,-,TRBV4-3,TRBJ2-7,CASSQDYGRTGAYEQYF
15,-,TRBV9,TRBJ2-7,CASSLLSDNSYEQYF
13,-,TRBV27,TRBJ2-7,CASSTDRGYEQYF